This TCR beta chain originates from a study of tumor and adjacent non-tumor tissue in lung cancer. This sample's RNA came from whole unsorted tissue. More than 3 cm separated this lung sample from the edge of the tumor. TCRbeta libraries were built with three rounds of nested PCR, modified from ARM-PCR. MiXCR was run by TCRdb on the multiplex PCR reads, yielding one entry per CDR3 protein. This sample has about 110,000 distinct CDR3 sequences, with 62% found just once. V lost 2 bases to trimming and J lost 7 bases; unmatched junction nucleotides: 16. There are 20 residues in the CDR3. Germline V gene sequence: CDR1 MNHEY, CDR2 SVGEGT.

Material: distant non-tumor lung tissue. The rearrangement joins TRBV6-2 or TRBV6-3 to TRBJ2-1, with TRBD2 matching over 14 bases. This receptor was identified in a man between 60 and 75 years old with non-small cell lung cancer. CDR3 region: CASSYTPLTSGRVKANEQFF. The CDR3 nucleotides read TGTGCCAGCAGTTACACTCCCTTGACTAGCGGGAGGGTCAAGGCGAATGAGCAGTTCTTC.